Here is one T cell receptor (beta chain) with its context. Its antigen is not yet known. No clone much larger than this one lies a single base away; base qualities are absent. This record belongs to a study of blood T cell repertoires in COVID-19 (dated by TCRdb to the early 2020s). Background for the entire study: Collaborator samples came from the United States, Italy and Spain and covered acute and convalescent phases of COVID-19. Sample metadata almost always included a de-identified subject ID, COVID-19 status, age in years and sex. The dataset comprised deeply sampled blood TCRbeta repertoires from subjects exposed to, actively infected with, or recovered from COVID-19. The material from the prospective study consisted of cDNA or gDNA derived from T cells, B-cell-depleted T cells, or PBMCs. Where available, HLA class I and class II types were taken from metadata supplied by the sample provider and were not determined by assay-based typing. The samples were drawn from the first 160 participants of the ongoing ImmuneRACE study and from over 950 subjects provided by 6 global collaborators. The repertoires were made available in a free public database intended to serve as a resource for research on the immune response to SARS-CoV-2. What the work shows at the level of the full study, not this receptor alone: Clinical and demographic metadata were provided uncurated, with the amount varying by source and participant.

The immunoSEQ Assay, a bias-controlled multiplex PCR, was used to amplify TCRbeta CDR3 regions from genomic DNA. In the source study's methods: The number of nucleated cells in each sample was estimated from the amplification of reference gene primers within the assay. To quantify the absolute abundance of each unique TCRbeta CDR3 rearrangement, sequence reads were collapsed and filtered. Productive Simpson clonality was computed per sample as the square root of Simpson's diversity index over productive rearrangements. As stored in TCRdb, this immuneACCESS dataset retains in-frame rearrangements with V and J assigned. A fraction of the clones does not appear; measured against another copy, unresolved V genes explain less than half of the discrepancy, and the remainder lacks a known reason. V and J calls and clone size are as listed in that table; D and trimming were resolved from the DNA. Here the sample has 200,000 to 300,000 clones; around 90% occur a single time. Together, the top ten hold 7.2% of the sample.

Cut back by 2 bases and 7 bases, the V and J ends lie 16 bases apart. Reading the germline V gene gives CDR1 MNHEY and CDR2 SVGAGI. The CDR3 goes from the cysteine to the phenylalanine over 15 residues. Just the 45-base CDR3 DNA is kept, in frame starting at base 1. Samples from volunteer blood donors who had recovered from COVID-19 were contributed by a second Seattle source. Whole blood was collected in K2EDTA tubes by collaborating institutions according to the institutions' own protocols. For TCRbeta analysis, collaborators shipped samples in one of three forms: frozen whole blood, isolated PBMCs, or DNA extracted from either of those sample types.

In this chain, TRBV6-5 is recombined with TRBJ2-3; the best D guess is TRBD2, with 5 bases matching. This TCR was sampled from a man aged 60 to 75 who had recovered from COVID-19. Sequencing was carried out using peripheral blood. This receptor carries the CDR3 CASSYGLAFSNTQYF. Here is the DNA: TGTGCCAGCAGTTACGGTCTAGCTTTCTCAAATACGCAGTATTTT.